What follows describes a single TCR beta chain. Antigen: not known. The assay was immunoSEQ multiplex PCR, and TCRdb's table has in-frame clones only and misses some. This table has about 4,700 clones, 55% to 75% appearing once. The data stem from a study of neoadjuvant anti-PD-1 for oral cavity cancer. Study-level background: Around day 43, patients without progression received a fourth nivolumab dose before surgery.

CDR1 LNHDA and CDR2 SQIVND come from the germline V gene (reference sequence). This CDR3 region has 15 residues. The V gene lost 0 bases and the J gene lost 3 bases, with 9 bases spanning the gap. Patients had HPV-negative, locally advanced oral cavity squamous cell carcinoma. Study-level results: TCR analyses covered only a few patients per response group. Pretreatment Treg/Th17 ratio correlated inversely with post-treatment tumor clonality.

The chain has TRBV19 and TRBJ1-5; perhaps TRBD1 as D (5 bases). The source is a person aged 35-79 years with oral cavity squamous cell carcinoma. The starting material was tumor tissue, obtained before nivolumab (anti-PD-1) treatment. For the CDR3, the DNA is TGTGCCAGTAGTATAGAGGGACGGATCAATCAGCCCCAGCATTTT. Protein: CASSIEGRINQPQHF.